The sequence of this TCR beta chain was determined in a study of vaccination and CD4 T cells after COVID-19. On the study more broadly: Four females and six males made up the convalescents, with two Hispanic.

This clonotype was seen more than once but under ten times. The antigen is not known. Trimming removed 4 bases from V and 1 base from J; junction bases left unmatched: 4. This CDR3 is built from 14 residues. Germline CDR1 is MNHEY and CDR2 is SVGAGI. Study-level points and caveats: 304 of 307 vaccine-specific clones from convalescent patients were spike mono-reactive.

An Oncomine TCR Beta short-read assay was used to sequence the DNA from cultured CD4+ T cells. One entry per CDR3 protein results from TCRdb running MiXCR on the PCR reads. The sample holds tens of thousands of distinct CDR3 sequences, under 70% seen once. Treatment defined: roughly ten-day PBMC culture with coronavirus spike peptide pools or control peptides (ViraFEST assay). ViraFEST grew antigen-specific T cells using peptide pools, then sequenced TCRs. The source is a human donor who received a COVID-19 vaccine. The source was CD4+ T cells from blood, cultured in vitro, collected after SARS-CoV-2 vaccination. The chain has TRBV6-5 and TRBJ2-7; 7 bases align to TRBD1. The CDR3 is CASSLDRRSYEQYF. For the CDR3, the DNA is TGTGCCAGCAGTTTGGACAGGCGGTCCTACGAGCAGTACTTC.